Listed here are 25 T cell receptor beta chains from one sample, sequenced in a study of T cell repertoires in cytomegalovirus infection (dated by TCRdb to the late 2010s). The sequencing machine was an Illumina HiSeq 1500. TCRdb itself trimmed the public reads at Q25 with fastp, ran MiXCR and retained productive beta chains. Every entry covers one CDR3 protein and lists the most common genes and DNA from its rows. The sample contains 150,000 to 200,000 distinct CDR3 sequences, over 13% of them found a single time. 25% to 30% of the sample rests with the top ten. Source material: PBMCs. The receptors here all came from a human donor in good health (CMV status not recorded). Some clones in this sample may be carry-over from other donors' samples.

This clonotype was counted only a few times. V and J are TRBV4-1 and TRBJ2-3; D may be TRBD1 (5 bases). The germline gives CDR1 MGHRA, CDR2 YSYEKL. This CDR3 comprises 17 residues. Trimming removed 0 bases at V and 3 bases at J, with 16 bases between. CDR3 region: CASSQDPSRGGTDTQYF. The CDR3 DNA is TGCGCCAGCAGCCAAGACCCCTCTAGGGGTGGGACAGATACGCAGTATTTT.

There are many counts of this clonotype. This rearrangement joins TRBV7-2 to TRBJ2-7; 8 nucleotides match TRBD2. V gave up 1 base and J gave up 5 bases; unmatched junction bases: 7. The germline V gene encodes CDR1 SGHTA and CDR2 FQGNSA. The length of the CDR3 is 15 residues. In nucleotides, the CDR3 is TGTGCCAGCAGCTTAGGCGGGACTAGGTCCCACGAGCAGTACTTC. Amino acids: CASSLGGTRSHEQYF.

This clonotype was observed a few times. The gene calls are TRBV19 and TRBJ2-1, with D maybe TRBD2 (6 bases). Germline V gives CDR1 LNHDA, CDR2 SQIVND (reference sequence). The CDR3 is made up of 15 amino acids. The V end was cut by 3 bases, the J end by 2 bases, with 11 bases between. The CDR3 sequence is CASSIGAGPYNEQFF. The CDR3 DNA is TGTGCCAGTAGTATCGGGGCGGGACCCTACAATGAGCAGTTCTTC.

In its sample, this clonotype was seen a few times. This chain connects TRBV11-3 to TRBJ1-3, with unresolved D. Germline CDR1 reads SGHNT; CDR2 reads YENEEA. With 3 bases removed from V and 0 bases from J, the gap between germline ends came to 9 bases. The CDR3 spans 15 residues. The DNA of the CDR3 is TGTGCCAGCAGCTTGACCGGGGACTCTGGAAACACCATATATTTT. Translating it yields CASSLTGDSGNTIYF.

This clonotype was counted only a few times. V usage is TRBV20-1 and J usage is TRBJ2-1, with D possibly matching TRBD2 (6 bases). The CDR3 extends over 14 amino acids. Germline lookup yields CDR1 DFQATT and CDR2 SNEGSKA (reference sequence). V was cut by 1 base and J by 4 bases, with 11 bases left in between. The CDR3 DNA sequence: TGCAGTGCTAGAGGGGTCGGGGGATACAATGAGCAGTTCTTC. It translates to CSARGVGGYNEQFF.

This clonotype was detected ten times or more. The chain joins TRBV12-3 or TRBV12-4 to TRBJ2-3, with a tentative D call TRBD1 (5 bases). The CDR3 has 16 residues. The V end was cut by 6 bases, the J end by 0 bases, with 16 bases between. CDR3: CASSPSGPGSTDTQYF. The CDR3 nucleotides are TGTGCCAGCAGCCCATCTGGTCCAGGGAGCACAGATACGCAGTATTTT.

The chain carries TRBV7-3 and TRBJ2-5, with D possibly TRBD2 on 5 matching bases. The CDR3 is 15 amino acids. Between the trimmed V and J ends, which lost 2 bases and 2 bases, there was a span of 12 bases. CDR1 is SGHTA and CDR2 is FQGTGA in the germline V gene. The CDR3 reads CASSLSIAPQETQYF. The CDR3 nucleotides are TGTGCCAGCAGCTTATCAATAGCGCCTCAAGAGACCCAGTACTTC.

This clonotype came up a few times. V is TRBV29-1 and J is TRBJ2-3; D uncertain. Trimming left V 6 bases short and J 2 bases short, with 12 bases between. This CDR3 comprises 13 residues. Germline V gene data show CDR1 as SQVTM and CDR2 as ANQGSEA. The DNA for the CDR3 is TGCAGCGTCCTAGGCCTACACACAGATACGCAGTATTTT. Protein sequence: CSVLGLHTDTQYF.

This clonotype was seen a handful of times. The chain couples TRBV7-2 to TRBJ1-4, with 10 bases identical to TRBD1. CDR3 length: 15 amino acids. V was pared by 1 base and J by 5 bases, with 1 base of the junction left unmatched. Germline V gene lookup returns CDR1 SGHTA and CDR2 FQGNSA. DNA of the CDR3: TGTGCCAGCAGCTTAGAGGGACAGGGGAATGAAAAACTGTTTTTT. Its translation is CASSLEGQGNEKLFF.

This clonotype has ten or more counts. The rearrangement links TRBV12-3 or TRBV12-4 to TRBJ1-4; TRBD1 matches 7 bases. The CDR3 totals 14 residues. The J segment lost 7 bases and the V segment lost 2 bases, leaving 4 bases of the junction unmatched. This CDR3 reads CASSLQQGSEKLFF. Written as DNA, the CDR3 is TGTGCCAGCAGTTTACAACAGGGGAGTGAAAAACTGTTTTTT.

This chain uses TRBV6-2 or TRBV6-3 with TRBJ2-3, with TRBD2 identical over 14 bases. CDR1 and CDR2 (germline): MNHEY, SVGEGT. V lost 5 bases to trimming and J lost 3 bases; unmatched junction nucleotides: 7. The CDR3 sequence is 17 residues long. The CDR3 DNA sequence: TGTGCCAGCAGTAGTCCCGGACTAGCGGGAGGTACAGATACGCAGTATTTT. Translated, it gives CASSSPGLAGGTDTQYF.

This clonotype was detected a few times. The chain links TRBV28 to TRBJ1-5; possibly TRBD1 for D (5 bases). CDR1 is MDHEN, CDR2 SYDVKM, per germline. The germline V and J ends were trimmed by 6 bases and 6 bases, with 12 bases remaining between them. CDR3 length: 13 residues. The CDR3 loop is CASSSFQGQPQHF. In DNA, the CDR3 is TGTGCCAGCAGCTCATTCCAGGGTCAGCCCCAGCATTTT. Full variable domain (rest looked up from reference TRBV28 and TRBJ1-5): DVKVTQSSRYLVKRTGEKVFLECVQDMDHENMFWYRQDPGLGLRLIYFSYDVKMKEKGDIPEGYSVSREKKERFSLILESASTNQTSMYLCASSSFQGQPQHFGDGTRLSIL.

This clonotype was counted a few times. The chain joins TRBV7-6 to TRBJ2-7, with 7 bases aligning to TRBD1. The CDR3 sequence is 14 residues long. The germline V gene encodes CDR1 SGHVS and CDR2 FNYEAQ. V trimming: 2 bases; J trimming: 2 bases; junction bases outside the gene matches: 3. The CDR3 region has the DNA TGTGCCAGCAGCTTAACCGGACAGGCCTACGAGCAGTACTTC. Translation: CASSLTGQAYEQYF.

This clonotype was recorded at least ten times. V usage is TRBV5-6 and J usage is TRBJ2-1; perhaps TRBD1 as D (6 bases). This CDR3 contains 18 residues. Per the germline V gene, CDR1 is SGHDT and CDR2 is YYEEEE. The V and J ends lost 5 bases and 0 bases respectively, with 21 bases between them. CDR3 residues: CASRIQQGSWSSYNEQFF. The DNA of the CDR3 is TGTGCCAGCAGGATACAACAGGGCAGCTGGAGCTCCTACAATGAGCAGTTCTTC.

This clonotype was detected ten times or more. This rearrangement joins TRBV7-2 to TRBJ2-2; maybe TRBD1 (5 bases). V was pared by 10 bases and J by 0 bases, with 9 bases between. This CDR3 spans 13 amino acids. Germline-derived CDR1 and CDR2 are SGHTA and FQGNSA. CDR3: CATRRANTGELFF. DNA for the CDR3: TGTGCCACCCGCAGGGCGAACACCGGGGAGCTGTTTTTT.

The chain carries TRBV29-1 and TRBJ1-2, with 9 bases that match TRBD1. The CDR3 is 16 residues long. Germline CDR1 is SQVTM and CDR2 is ANQGSEA. V lost 0 bases, J lost 3 bases, and 8 bases stayed unmatched. The CDR3 protein is CSVEDRGQGSDYGYTF. CDR3 sequence (DNA): TGCAGCGTTGAAGATAGGGGACAGGGAAGCGACTATGGCTACACCTTC. Full variable domain (missing parts from reference TRBV29-1 and TRBJ1-2): SAVISQKPSRDICQRGTSLTIQCQVDSQVTMMFWYRQQPGQSLTLIATANQGSEATYESGFVIDKFPISRPNLTFSTLTVSNMSPEDSSIYLCSVEDRGQGSDYGYTFGSGTRLTVV.

This clonotype was counted ten times or more. CDR3 sequence (DNA): TGTGCCATCAGTGATGCAGGGGGAGGGACAGATACGCAGTATTTT. This codes for CAISDAGGGTDTQYF. The rearrangement uses TRBV10-3 and TRBJ2-3; D may correspond to TRBD1 or TRBD2 (7 bases each). Deletions cut 3 bases from V and 3 bases from J, with 13 bases between. The CDR3 runs to 15 residues. Germline-derived CDR1 and CDR2 are ENHRY and SYGVKD.

This clonotype has only a few counts. Compared with germline, one end of the junction differs, possibly owing to a read error. This rearrangement joins TRBV12-3 or TRBV12-4 to TRBJ2-7; 7 bases map to TRBD1. CDR3 length equals 12 residues. The CDR3 loop is CASSLFQTGQIF. In DNA, the CDR3 is TGTGCCAGCAGTTTATTCCAAACGGGACAGATCTTC.

This clonotype has just a few counts. The V call is TRBV29-1, the J call TRBJ1-2, with D possibly matching TRBD1 (5 bases). V shed 3 bases and J shed 4 bases, with 12 bases lying between them. The CDR3 contains 13 residues. In germline, CDR1 is SQVTM, CDR2 ANQGSEA. As DNA, the CDR3 is TGCAGCGTTGACGACAGTGAGGCCTATGGCTACACCTTC. This sequence encodes CSVDDSEAYGYTF.

This clonotype was recorded at least ten times. The chain recombines TRBV7-8 with TRBJ1-5; no firm D call. This CDR3 has 14 residues. From germline, CDR1 is SGHVS and CDR2 FQNEAQ. V lost 2 bases and J lost 4, with 9 bases in between. The CDR3: CASSLRPSNQPQHF. The CDR3 DNA reads as TGTGCCAGCAGCTTACGGCCCTCAAATCAGCCCCAGCATTTT. The full variable domain, its missing parts supplied by reference TRBV7-8 and TRBJ1-5, is GAGVSQSPRYKVAKRGQDVALRCDPISGHVSLFWYQQALGQGPEFLTYFQNEAQLDKSGLPSDRFFAERPEGSVSTLKIQRTQQEDSAVYLCASSLRPSNQPQHFGDGTRLSIL.

This clonotype was observed a few times. The chain carries TRBV28 and TRBJ2-5, with D perhaps matching TRBD2 (6 bases). The CDR3 has 13 amino acids. Per germline, CDR1 MDHEN and CDR2 SYDVKM. V lost 5 bases and J lost 5, with 12 bases in between. The chain's CDR3 is CASSRGAEETQYF. The CDR3 coding sequence is TGTGCCAGCAGTCGCGGGGCTGAGGAGACCCAGTACTTC.

The chain couples TRBV9 to TRBJ1-5, with a tentative D call TRBD1 (6 bases). Germline assignment: CDR1 SGDLS and CDR2 YYNGEE. The CDR3 sequence is 14 residues long. The germline V and J ends were trimmed by 4 bases and 6 bases, with 14 bases remaining between them. CDR3 sequence reads: CASSSEGEAQPQHF. The CDR3 DNA is TGTGCCAGCAGCTCCGAGGGGGAGGCTCAGCCCCAGCATTTT.

The gene calls are TRBV5-4 and TRBJ2-1, with D maybe TRBD1 (7 bases). Per the germline V gene, CDR1 is SGHNT and CDR2 is YYREEE (reference sequence). V dropped 3 bases and J dropped 0 bases, with 25 bases sitting between them. This CDR3 is 20 amino acids long. The CDR3 coding sequence is TGTGCCAGCAGCTGGACCGGCGGGACAGTATTCTTAAACTCCTACAATGAGCAGTTCTTC. This gives the protein CASSWTGGTVFLNSYNEQFF.

This clonotype showed up just a few times. The chain is built from TRBV25-1 and TRBJ2-1; possible D gene TRBD2, 6 bases. Germline assignment: CDR1 MGHDK and CDR2 SYGVNS. The CDR3 contains 16 residues. The V end lost 4 bases, the J end lost 0 bases, and 13 bases lay between the germline ends. The CDR3 coding sequence is TGTGCCAGCAGTGTGGGGGGAAGTCGCTCCTACAATGAGCAGTTCTTC. It translates to CASSVGGSRSYNEQFF.

This clonotype was detected a few times. The V and J genes are TRBV24-1 and TRBJ2-6; no firm D call. The CDR3 spans 17 residues. The V and J ends lost 2 bases and 4 bases respectively, with 14 bases between them. From germline, CDR1 is KGHDR and CDR2 SFDVKD. The CDR3 here is CATSDWNERLGANVLTF. The CDR3 DNA sequence: TGTGCCACCAGTGATTGGAACGAACGGCTGGGGGCCAACGTCCTGACTTTC.